The 24 T cell receptor beta chains below were found in one sample sequenced in a study of blood T cells in healthy people across ages. PCR was performed a second time for about 7 to 11 cycles using a sample-barcoded 5' primer and a J-beta primer mix. Each CDR3 protein is one row after TCRdb ran MiXCR on the 5' RACE reads. Of some 760,000 distinct CDR3 sequences listed, more than 20% are singletons. In addition, the sample was reused for a study of T cells of mothers and their children.

Sequenced material: blood. These receptors were taken from a boy younger than 18 in good health.

This clonotype showed up just a few times. The genes are TRBV6-1 and TRBJ2-1, with D unclear. The V and J ends lost 5 bases and 0 bases respectively, with 8 bases between them. Germline values: CDR1 MNHNS, CDR2 SASEGT. CDR3 size: 14 residues. As DNA, the CDR3 is TGTGCCAGCAGTACAGTGAGCTCCTACAATGAGCAGTTCTTC. It translates to CASSTVSSYNEQFF.

The rearrangement links TRBV7-3 to TRBJ2-1; 7 bases are a match to TRBD1. The ends lost 5 bases at V and 7 bases at J; junction bases unmatched: 8. The CDR3 loop spans 14 amino acids. Germline CDR1 SGHTA, CDR2 FQGTGA. In DNA, the CDR3 is TGTGCCAGCAGCGCGACAGGGTGGGATAATGAGCAGTTCTTC. Translating gives CASSATGWDNEQFF.

This clonotype was counted between two and nine times. The chain recombines TRBV28 with TRBJ2-5; 7 nucleotides align to TRBD2. Germline CDR1 reads MDHEN; CDR2 reads SYDVKM. The CDR3 spans 13 residues. V gave up 6 bases and J gave up 7 bases; unmatched junction bases: 8. This CDR3 is CASRSGTKGTQYF. CDR3 nucleotide sequence: TGTGCCAGCAGGTCCGGGACTAAGGGGACCCAGTACTTC.

The genes are TRBV7-2 and TRBJ2-5; the D gene could be TRBD1 or TRBD2 (6 bases each). Trimming shortened V by 3 bases and J by 5 bases, and 16 bases separated the two germline ends. Germline assignment: CDR1 SGHTA and CDR2 FQGNSA. This CDR3 is 15 amino acids long. CDR3 coding DNA: TGTGCCAGCAGCTTGATTTTGGGGGGCTGGGAGACCCAGTACTTC. Amino acid sequence: CASSLILGGWETQYF.

V usage is TRBV20-1 and J usage is TRBJ2-7, with TRBD1 matching 11 bases. With 5 bases clipped from V and 6 bases from J, the junction kept 6 bases outside the gene matches. The length of the CDR3 is 13 residues. Germline V gene data show CDR1 as DFQATT and CDR2 as SNEGSKA (reference sequence). The CDR3: CSASGTGGGEQYF. CDR3 sequence (DNA): TGCAGTGCTTCCGGGACAGGGGGAGGCGAGCAGTACTTC.

The V call is TRBV14, the J call TRBJ2-1; unclear D gene. The length of the CDR3 is 13 residues. V lost 3 bases and J lost 4, with 7 bases in between. Per germline, CDR1 SGHDN and CDR2 FVKESK. CDR3 in amino acids: CASSQNIYNEQFF. Here the CDR3 DNA reads TGTGCCAGCAGCCAGAACATTTACAATGAGCAGTTCTTC.

This clonotype was seen more than once but under ten times. The J gene is TRBJ2-1, the V gene TRBV5-1; 12 nucleotides align to TRBD2. The CDR3 totals 16 residues. Trimming removed 4 bases from V and 5 bases from J; junction bases left unmatched: 7. Germline V gene data show CDR1 as SGHRS and CDR2 as YFSETQ. The CDR3 nucleotides are TGCGCCAGCAGCCTTCGGACTAGCGGGGTGAACAATGAGCAGTTCTTC. Residues: CASSLRTSGVNNEQFF.

The chain uses TRBV5-5 and TRBJ1-2; TRBD1 might be the D (6 bases). CDR1 and CDR2 (germline): SGHKS, YYEKEE (reference sequence). Trimming shortened V by 6 bases and J by 2 bases, and 17 bases separated the two germline ends. This CDR3 is built from 15 residues. Here the CDR3 reads CASIIGGGENYGYTF. CDR3 bases: TGTGCCAGCATCATTGGGGGGGGCGAGAACTATGGCTACACCTTC. The full variable domain, rest sourced from reference TRBV5-5 and TRBJ1-2, is DAGVTQSPTHLIKTRGQQVTLRCSPISGHKSVSWYQQVLGQGPQFIFQYYEKEERGRGNFPDRFSARQFPNYSSELNVNALLLGDSALYLCASIIGGGENYGYTFGSGTRLTVV.

This clonotype occurred a few times. J is TRBJ2-3 and V is TRBV10-3, with 14 bases lining up with TRBD2. The CDR3 covers 15 residues. Germline assignment: CDR1 ENHRY and CDR2 SYGVKD. V shed 4 bases, J shed 4 bases, and the junction held 1 base outside the gene matches. CDR3 loop: CAISAGLAGADTQYF. The CDR3 nucleotides are TGTGCCATCAGTGCGGGACTAGCGGGAGCAGATACGCAGTATTTT.

The sample holds a few counts of this clonotype. The gene calls are TRBV6-6 and TRBJ2-5, with TRBD1 as a possible D gene (6 bases). The DNA matches TRBJ2-7 better at its end, which makes the J call doubtful. CDR1 MNHNY and CDR2 SVGAGI come from the germline V gene (reference sequence). The CDR3 sequence is 13 residues long. CDR3 residues: CASKRQGRSEQYF. The CDR3 nucleotides read TGTGCCAGCAAAAGGCAGGGGCGGTCCGAGCAGTACTTC.

This clonotype came up a few times. The chain combines TRBV12-3 or TRBV12-4 with TRBJ2-5; D unclear. This CDR3 has 15 residues. The V end was cut by 2 bases, the J end by 4 bases, with 14 bases between. The CDR3 is CASSLQSLLRETQYF. DNA for the CDR3: TGTGCCAGCAGTTTACAAAGCCTCCTAAGAGAGACCCAGTACTTC.

The CDR3 protein is CASSSGGWHDQPQHF. The DNA of the CDR3 is TGTGCCAGCAGCTCCGGAGGGTGGCATGATCAGCCCCAGCATTTT. The V and J genes are TRBV28 and TRBJ1-5, with D uncertain. Trimming cost V 6 bases and J 5 bases, with 17 bases left between them. Germline values: CDR1 MDHEN, CDR2 SYDVKM. This CDR3 has 15 amino acids. The full variable domain, in which reference TRBV28 and TRBJ1-5 provide the parts outside the CDR3, is DVKVTQSSRYLVKRTGEKVFLECVQDMDHENMFWYRQDPGLGLRLIYFSYDVKMKEKGDIPEGYSVSREKKERFSLILESASTNQTSMYLCASSSGGWHDQPQHFGDGTRLSIL.

This clonotype has a handful of counts. This chain connects TRBV3-1 to TRBJ2-3; 7 bases are a match to TRBD1. CDR1 and CDR2 (germline): LGHDT, YNNKEL (reference sequence). This CDR3 is 15 amino acids long. V shed 5 bases, J shed 5 bases, and the junction held 10 bases outside the gene matches. The CDR3 here is CASSDPGTARDTQYF. CDR3 DNA sequence: TGTGCCAGCAGCGACCCCGGGACAGCTAGAGATACGCAGTATTTT.

The table lists this clonotype with a few counts. V usage is TRBV4-1 and J usage is TRBJ2-4; the D gene is possibly TRBD2 (6 bases). Germline assignment: CDR1 MGHRA and CDR2 YSYEKL. V lost 0 bases to trimming and J lost 7 bases, with 16 bases between them. The CDR3 runs to 16 residues. CDR3 region: CASSQDGGYGGNIQYF. CDR3 DNA: TGCGCCAGCAGCCAAGATGGAGGATACGGAGGGAACATTCAGTACTTC.

This chain uses TRBV7-2 with TRBJ1-3; weak D call: TRBD1 (6 bases). V lost 5 bases, J lost 4 bases, and 9 bases lay in between. CDR1 is SGHTA, CDR2 FQGNSA, per germline. The CDR3 has 13 residues. The CDR3 region has the DNA TGTGCCAGCAGCACAGGGTGGGGAAACACCATATATTTT. This encodes CASSTGWGNTIYF.

This clonotype was recorded a few times. This rearrangement joins TRBV29-1 to TRBJ2-1; the match to TRBD2 covers 8 bases. The ends lost 2 bases at V and 8 bases at J; junction bases unmatched: 14. Germline lookup yields CDR1 SQVTM and CDR2 ANQGSEA. The CDR3 consists of 16 residues. CDR3 in DNA: TGCAGCGTTGAACCACCAGGCGGGGGGTTATTCGATGAGCAGTTCTTC. Residues: CSVEPPGGGLFDEQFF.

This clonotype was counted ten times or more. This chain joins TRBV20-1 and TRBJ1-1, with D tentatively TRBD1 (6 bases). Trimming pared 6 bases from V and 6 bases from J, leaving 11 bases between. Per germline, CDR1 DFQATT and CDR2 SNEGSKA (reference sequence). The CDR3 has 11 amino acids. CDR3 nucleotides: TGCAGTGCCGGGGGGGGCCCTGAAGCTTTCTTT. Translating it yields CSAGGGPEAFF.

This chain joins TRBV3-1 and TRBJ1-5, with D possibly being TRBD1 (5 bases). CDR3 length equals 15 residues. The V gene's germline CDR1 is LGHDT and CDR2 YNNKEL (reference sequence). The germline V and J ends were trimmed by 0 bases and 3 bases, with 9 bases remaining between them. CDR3 protein: CASSQDLGPNQPQHF. The CDR3 coding sequence is TGTGCCAGCAGCCAAGATCTGGGACCCAATCAGCCCCAGCATTTT.

With regard to this clonotype: A read error may produce the germline difference seen at one junction end. V and J are TRBV27 and TRBJ1-1; 7 bases line up with TRBD1. The CDR3 is 14 residues long. CDR1 and CDR2 from the germline V gene are MNHEY and SMNVEV (reference sequence). The CDR3 is CASSPQGESRASVF. Here the CDR3 DNA reads TGTGCCAGCAGCCCCCAGGGGGAAAGTAGGGCTTCGGTTTTT.

The chain recombines TRBV27 with TRBJ2-7, with 15 bases that match TRBD2. Trimming cost V 6 bases and J 2 bases; bases outside gene matches: 5. The CDR3 totals 16 residues. Germline CDR1 MNHEY, CDR2 SMNVEV (reference sequence). CDR3 residues: CASRGLAGGGPYEQYF. CDR3 bases: TGTGCCAGCAGAGGACTAGCGGGAGGGGGACCCTACGAGCAGTACTTC.

The V gene is TRBV29-1, the J gene TRBJ1-4; 7 nucleotides align to TRBD1. The V and J ends lost 7 bases and 6 bases, in that order; junction bases with no gene match: 5. Germline CDR1 is SQVTM and CDR2 is ANQGSEA. The CDR3 consists of 12 residues. In DNA, the CDR3 is TGCAGCGCGACAGGGTGGGATGAAAAACTGTTTTTT. The encoded protein is CSATGWDEKLFF.

The rearrangement joins TRBV7-3 to TRBJ2-6; TRBD1 matches at 7 bases. The CDR3 contains 16 residues. Germline V gene lookup returns CDR1 SGHTA and CDR2 FQGTGA. The J segment lost 2 bases and the V segment lost 5 bases, leaving 6 bases of the junction unmatched. CDR3 sequence (DNA): TGTGCCAGCAGCGAAAAGACAGGGACTGGGGCCAACGTCCTGACTTTC. It translates to CASSEKTGTGANVLTF.

This clonotype turned up a few times. The rearrangement joins TRBV28 to TRBJ2-1; D unresolved. In germline, CDR1 is MDHEN, CDR2 SYDVKM. V lost 4 bases, J lost 15 bases, and 13 bases lay in between. This CDR3 spans 11 amino acids. CDR3 sequence: CASSSLGFLFF. The CDR3 nucleotides read TGTGCCAGCAGTTCCCTGGGGTTTCTGTTCTTC.

This clonotype was counted only a few times. The gene calls are TRBV29-1 and TRBJ2-7; D not certain. The CDR3 loop spans 13 amino acids. V was clipped by 4 bases and J by 0 bases, with 10 bases between them. The germline V gene encodes CDR1 SQVTM and CDR2 ANQGSEA. CDR3 sequence (DNA): TGCAGCGTTGGGGCTAACGGCTCCTACGAGCAGTACTTC. Translated, it gives CSVGANGSYEQYF.